These 13 T cell receptor beta chains originate from one sample sequenced in a study of blood T cell repertoires in COVID-19. Sequencing used immunoSEQ multiplex PCR; TCRdb keeps in-frame clones, though not all of them. Among about 140,000 clones listed, 80% to 90% were seen once. Sequencing was performed on peripheral blood. These receptors all stem from a human donor with acute or convalescent COVID-19. The donor label of this sample is uncertain.

This clone was counted once. V usage is TRBV6-5 and J usage is TRBJ1-1, with 10 bases aligning to TRBD1. The trim removed 4 bases at V and 4 bases at J, leaving 6 bases unmatched. Per the germline V gene, CDR1 is MNHEY and CDR2 is SVGAGI. The CDR3 is 15 residues long. The DNA for the CDR3 is TGTGCCAGCAGTTCACGACAGGGGGCGAGCACTGAAGCTTTCTTT. This gives the protein CASSSRQGASTEAFF.

This clone occurred once. The V and J genes are TRBV10-3 and TRBJ2-7, with 8 bases matching TRBD1. Germline lookup yields CDR1 ENHRY and CDR2 SYGVKD. With 0 bases clipped from V and 6 bases from J, the junction kept 10 bases outside the gene matches. The CDR3 loop spans 16 amino acids. The chain's CDR3 is CAISESFGQGLGEQYF. The CDR3 bases are TGTGCCATCAGTGAGTCTTTCGGACAGGGCTTGGGCGAGCAGTACTTC.

V usage is TRBV9 and J usage is TRBJ2-5, with 7 nucleotides matching TRBD2. Germline trimming cut 3 bases from V and 3 bases from J; bases unmatched to any gene: 5. Germline V CDR1 and CDR2: SGDLS, YYNGEE. CDR3 length equals 14 residues. The CDR3 reads CASSAGLGEETQYF. CDR3 DNA: TGTGCCAGCAGCGCTGGACTAGGGGAAGAGACCCAGTACTTC.

The chain links TRBV4-1 to TRBJ1-3; possible D gene TRBD1, 6 bases. Germline V gene data show CDR1 as MGHRA and CDR2 as YSYEKL. The V gene lost 3 bases and the J gene lost 4 bases, with 19 bases spanning the gap. This CDR3 is built from 17 residues. CDR3 sequence (DNA): TGCGCCAGCAGCCAGTTCGGGACACCGGGCCCAGGAAACACCATATATTTT. It specifies CASSQFGTPGPGNTIYF.

This chain joins TRBV9 and TRBJ2-7, with 9 bases aligning to TRBD2. The V gene's germline CDR1 is SGDLS and CDR2 YYNGEE. Trimming took 2 bases from V and 5 from J; bases not matched to a gene: 5. The CDR3 is 14 residues long. The CDR3 DNA sequence: TGTGCCAGCAGCGTCGGGACTAGCCAGAACGAGCAGTACTTC. Amino acid sequence: CASSVGTSQNEQYF.

The gene calls are TRBV28 and TRBJ2-7; 8 bases line up with TRBD2. Trimming cost V 5 bases and J 5 bases; bases outside gene matches: 17. CDR3 length equals 17 residues. CDR1 MDHEN and CDR2 SYDVKM come from the germline V gene. CDR3 amino acids: CASSPPGSVAGMNEQYF. The DNA of the CDR3 is TGTGCCAGCAGTCCCCCCGGGAGCGTAGCGGGGATGAACGAGCAGTACTTC.

The rearrangement links TRBV5-1 to TRBJ2-2; 10 nucleotides align to TRBD1. In germline, CDR1 is SGHRS, CDR2 YFSETQ. With 1 base clipped from V and 7 bases from J, the junction kept 13 bases outside the gene matches. The CDR3 is 18 residues long. CDR3 loop: CASSLSVDRGRVSGELFF. The CDR3, as DNA: TGCGCCAGCAGCTTGTCTGTCGACAGGGGGCGAGTCAGCGGGGAGCTGTTTTTT.

The chain links TRBV29-1 to TRBJ1-2; 9 bases map to TRBD1. The J segment lost 2 bases and the V segment lost 5 bases, leaving 9 bases of the junction unmatched. The CDR3 contains 15 residues. Germline CDR1 reads SQVTM; CDR2 reads ANQGSEA. The CDR3 nucleotides read TGCAGCGTTTCGGGGCAGGGACAGGGAAACTATGGCTACACCTTC. Its translation: CSVSGQGQGNYGYTF.

This clone was observed a single time. This chain connects TRBV9 to TRBJ2-3, with 8 bases aligning to TRBD2. With V trimmed by 3 bases and J by 3 bases, 9 bases remained unmatched. Germline assignment: CDR1 SGDLS and CDR2 YYNGEE. This CDR3 comprises 16 residues. CDR3 amino acids: CASSGRAGVSTDTQYF. The DNA for the CDR3 is TGTGCCAGCAGCGGTAGAGCGGGAGTCTCGACAGATACGCAGTATTTT.

The chain has TRBV28 and TRBJ1-5; 8 bases match TRBD1. CDR1 is MDHEN and CDR2 is SYDVKM in the germline V gene. V shed 5 bases and J 3 bases; nucleotides not matched to a gene: 6. This CDR3 is 15 amino acids long. CDR3 sequence reads: CASSPSDRDNQPQHF. DNA of the CDR3: TGTGCCAGCAGTCCCTCGGACAGGGACAATCAGCCCCAGCATTTT.

The J gene is TRBJ2-3, the V gene TRBV6-1, with D perhaps matching TRBD2 (6 bases). CDR1 and CDR2 (germline): MNHNS, SASEGT. The CDR3 runs 22 residues. The V end lost 2 bases, the J end lost 3 bases, and 33 bases lay between the germline ends. CDR3 loop: CASSELVVYRSSVVYSTDTQYF. In nucleotides, the CDR3 is TGTGCCAGCAGTGAATTAGTCGTTTATCGGTCTAGCGTTGTTTATAGTACAGATACGCAGTATTTT.

The rearrangement uses TRBV6-5 and TRBJ2-2; TRBD1 matches 7 bases. This CDR3 region has 14 residues. Germline CDR1 and CDR2: MNHEY and SVGAGI. The junction had 5 bases not matched to a gene; V was cut back by 5 bases and J by 5 bases. Here the CDR3 DNA reads TGTGCCAGCAGTAAGAGACAGGGAACCGGGGAGCTGTTTTTT. Protein sequence: CASSKRQGTGELFF.

V and J are TRBV14 and TRBJ2-1; maybe TRBD2 (5 bases). V lost 0 bases and J 10 bases, leaving 10 bases between the germline ends. Germline V gene lookup returns CDR1 SGHDN and CDR2 FVKESK. The CDR3 is 13 amino acids. DNA of the CDR3: TGTGCCAGCAGCCAAGATACTAGTTACGAGCAGTTCTTC. This gives the protein CASSQDTSYEQFF.